What follows is one T cell receptor (beta chain) and its context. The record originates from a study of blood T cell repertoires in COVID-19. Some clones are missing from TCRdb's copy, which holds only in-frame ones; the method was immunoSEQ multiplex PCR. The sample contains about 280,000 clones, 75% to 90% of which appear only once. Trimming stripped 0 bases from V and 4 bases from J, with 13 bases between. This CDR3 region has 15 residues. Per germline, CDR1 SGHNT and CDR2 YYREEE (reference sequence). The clonotype was recovered from a man aged 50-59 years with acute or convalescent COVID-19. The rearrangement uses TRBV5-4 and TRBJ1-1; D might be TRBD1 (6 bases). The sequencing input was peripheral blood. The CDR3 sequence is CASSLVTGLSTEAFF. The CDR3 DNA sequence: TGTGCCAGCAGCTTGGTCACAGGGTTGTCCACTGAAGCTTTCTTT.